Presented here are 18 T cell receptor beta chains from one specimen sequenced in a study of regulatory T cells in long-lasting Graves disease. According to the study, TCR beta libraries were built with iRepertoire HTBI primers and CDR3-region Arm-PCR. In TCRdb, the multiplex PCR reads were re-called with MiXCR into one record per CDR3 protein. The data hold fewer than 650,000 distinct CDR3 sequences, with about 16% observed a single time. Described time point: newly diagnosed GD, antithyroid drugs for less than 3 months. The TCR library was made from RNA that had been extracted from PBMCs in TRIzol. This same sample was also taken into another study, of T cells in Graves' hyperthyroidism and ophthalmopathy.

Sequences were derived from peripheral blood mononuclear cells (PBMCs), sampled at new diagnosis, from a patient treated with antithyroid drugs. Source of these receptors: a man aged 18 to 30 with Graves disease.

The chain links TRBV30 to TRBJ1-2; D is possibly TRBD1 (6 bases). Germline V gene data show CDR1 as GTSNPN and CDR2 as SVGIG (reference sequence). Trimming pared 1 base from V and 6 bases from J, leaving 27 bases between. The CDR3 covers 18 residues. The CDR3 DNA follows: TGTGCCTGGAGTGACAGGGCCTATTGGCTATATAGAAACCATGGCTACACCTTC. This sequence encodes CAWSDRAYWLYRNHGYTF.

V is TRBV6-2 or TRBV6-3 and J is TRBJ2-3; no firm D call. Germline CDR1 MNHEY, CDR2 SVGEGT. The CDR3 sequence is 14 residues long. Trimming removed 6 bases from V and 0 bases from J, with 10 bases in between. For the CDR3, the DNA is TGTGCCAGCAGACAGATGTCAAGCACAGATACGCAGTATTTT. Translating gives CASRQMSSTDTQYF.

This clonotype was recorded many times. Germline and junction disagree at one end, which may indicate a read error. This sequence joins TRBV6-1 and TRBJ2-7, with 7 bases aligning to TRBD1. The CDR3 loop spans 12 amino acids. Germline assignment: CDR1 MNHNS and CDR2 SASEGT. The CDR3 sequence: CASSELRGHGDF. CDR3 coding DNA: TGTGCCAGCAGTGAATTGAGGGGGCACGGGGACTTC.

Only a few counts were recorded for this clonotype. This chain connects TRBV5-1 to TRBJ2-3; D is possibly TRBD2 (6 bases). CDR3 length: 16 residues. The V and J ends lost 4 bases and 0 bases respectively, with 15 bases between them. The germline gives CDR1 SGHRS, CDR2 YFSETQ. CDR3 nucleotide sequence: TGCGCCAGCAGCCCAGACCCGGGAGTCAGCACAGATACGCAGTATTTT. This sequence encodes CASSPDPGVSTDTQYF. Based on the CDR3 plus reference TRBV5-1 and TRBJ2-3, the full variable domain is KAGVTQTPRYLIKTRGQQVTLSCSPISGHRSVSWYQQTPGQGLQFLFEYFSETQRNKGNFPGRFSGRQFSNSRSEMNVSTLELGDSALYLCASSPDPGVSTDTQYFGPGTRLTVL.

This rearrangement joins TRBV19 to TRBJ2-6, with TRBD1 identical over 7 bases. The CDR3 is 18 residues long. Germline V lookup: CDR1 LNHDA, CDR2 SQIVND (reference sequence). Germline trimming cut 3 bases from V and 0 bases from J; bases unmatched to any gene: 8. Here the CDR3 DNA reads TGTGCCAGTAGTATGAGGGGACAGACTCGCTCTGGGGCCAACGTCCTGACTTTC. This encodes CASSMRGQTRSGANVLTF.

V usage is TRBV20-1 and J usage is TRBJ2-1; D possibly matches TRBD1 or TRBD2 (5 bases each). V lost 5 bases and J 8 bases, leaving 22 bases between the germline ends. The CDR3 is 15 amino acids. The germline gives CDR1 DFQATT, CDR2 SNEGSKA (reference sequence). CDR3 coding DNA: TGCAGTGCTCCATCCCCCTCCGGGGCCGGAGATGAGCAGTTCTTC. This encodes CSAPSPSGAGDEQFF.

The chain is built from TRBV27 and TRBJ2-7; D remains unclear. Germline V lookup: CDR1 MNHEY, CDR2 SMNVEV (reference sequence). The CDR3 totals 15 residues. The germline V and J ends were trimmed by 4 bases and 0 bases, with 13 bases remaining between them. The CDR3 nucleotides read TGTGCCAGCAGTTCCGCCCCATCGAACTCCTACGAGCAGTACTTC. Residues: CASSSAPSNSYEQYF.

This clonotype was seen repeatedly, ten times or more. CDR3 coding DNA: TGTGCCAGCACCCGGACAGGGAAGGAGACCCAGTACTTC. Its protein product is CASTRTGKETQYF. The gene calls are TRBV12-3 or TRBV12-4 and TRBJ2-5; TRBD1 agrees at 8 bases. The ends lost 7 bases at V and 5 bases at J; junction bases unmatched: 6. CDR3 size: 13 residues.

This clonotype was seen at least ten times. The chain uses TRBV12-3 or TRBV12-4 and TRBJ2-3; 9 nucleotides agree with TRBD2. V lost 6 bases and J lost 3; bases outside the gene matches: 7. There are 15 residues in the CDR3. CDR3 nucleotides: TGTGCCAGCAGGCTTATAGCGGGAGTGACAGATACGCAGTATTTT. This sequence encodes CASRLIAGVTDTQYF.

At least ten counts were recorded for this clonotype. This chain joins TRBV30 and TRBJ1-2, with unresolved D. This CDR3 spans 13 amino acids. The V gene lost 3 bases and the J gene lost 3 bases, with 11 bases spanning the gap. The germline CDR1 and CDR2 sequences are GTSNPN and SVGIG (reference sequence). The chain's CDR3 is CAWSKTRDYGYTF. DNA for the CDR3: TGTGCCTGGAGCAAAACGCGGGACTATGGCTACACCTTC.

The J gene is TRBJ2-1, the V gene TRBV20-1; TRBD1 is a possible D gene (6 bases). Germline V gene lookup returns CDR1 DFQATT and CDR2 SNEGSKA (reference sequence). This CDR3 spans 16 amino acids. Trimming stripped 0 bases from V and 0 bases from J, with 12 bases between. CDR3 loop: CSARDTGKSSYNEQFF. For the CDR3, the DNA is TGCAGTGCTAGAGATACAGGGAAGAGCTCCTACAATGAGCAGTTCTTC.

The V gene is TRBV30, the J gene TRBJ2-5; perhaps TRBD2 as D (6 bases). CDR3 length equals 14 residues. Germline V lookup: CDR1 GTSNPN, CDR2 SVGIG (reference sequence). The V end was cut by 5 bases, the J end by 5 bases, with 18 bases between. The CDR3 here is CAWADGGTGETQYF. The CDR3 nucleotides read TGTGCCTGGGCGGACGGGGGAACTGGCGAGACCCAGTACTTC. The full variable domain, with the rest looked up from reference TRBV30 and TRBJ2-5, is SQTIHQWPATLVQPVGSPLSLECTVEGTSNPNLYWYRQAAGRGLQLLFYSVGIGQISSEVPQNLSASRPQDRQFILSSKKLLLSDSGFYLCAWADGGTGETQYFGPGTRLLVL.

About this clonotype: A much larger clone lies one base from this, so it may be a read error. The rearrangement links TRBV11-2 to TRBJ2-7; a possible D gene is TRBD1 (6 bases). Germline-derived CDR1 and CDR2 are SGHAT and FQNNGV. The CDR3 contains 14 residues. CDR3 nucleotide sequence: TGTGCCGGCAGCCCCGGGACACAGCCTCGCGAGCAGTACTTC. Translated: CAGSPGTQPREQYF. Together with reference TRBV11-2 and TRBJ2-7, the CDR3 gives the full variable domain: EAGVAQSPRYKIIEKRQSVAFWCNPISGHATLYWYQQILGQGPKLLIQFQNNGVVDDSQLPKDRFSAERLKGVDSTLKIQPAKLEDSAVYLCAGSPGTQPREQYFGPGTRLTVT.

This clonotype was counted ten times or more. The gene calls are TRBV12-3 or TRBV12-4 and TRBJ1-1; no clear D. The CDR3 runs 13 residues. V was clipped by 8 bases and J by 5 bases, with 15 bases between them. For the CDR3, the DNA is TGTGCCAGCGACGAGAAGGGAGGTACTGAAGCTTTCTTT. Its protein product is CASDEKGGTEAFF.

This clonotype was observed a single time. The V and J genes are TRBV27 and TRBJ1-2; no definite D call. V was pared by 5 bases and J by 1 base, with 5 bases between. CDR1 MNHEY and CDR2 SMNVEV come from the germline V gene (reference sequence). The CDR3 runs to 12 residues. The CDR3 DNA reads TGTGCCAGCAGTACCCGTAACTATGGCTACACCTTC. Translation gives CASSTRNYGYTF.

This clonotype has only a few counts. The chain carries TRBV10-3 and TRBJ2-1; D ambiguous. Per germline, CDR1 ENHRY and CDR2 SYGVKD. Deletions cut 5 bases from V and 0 bases from J, with 5 bases between. The CDR3 length is 13 residues. The CDR3, as DNA: TGTGCCATCAGTAGGTCCTCCTACAATGAGCAGTTCTTC. This sequence encodes CAISRSSYNEQFF.

This chain uses TRBV9 with TRBJ2-1; the D gene is possibly TRBD1 (5 bases). Germline CDR1 reads SGDLS; CDR2 reads YYNGEE. The CDR3 loop spans 16 amino acids. V was clipped by 4 bases and J by 7 bases, with 21 bases between them. This CDR3 is CASSQSGALGTNEQFF. The CDR3 region has the DNA TGTGCCAGCAGCCAAAGTGGGGCTCTTGGAACTAATGAGCAGTTCTTC.

This clonotype was counted between two and nine times. The chain carries TRBV5-1 and TRBJ2-3, with 8 bases lining up with TRBD2. The CDR3 is 15 amino acids. The germline gives CDR1 SGHRS, CDR2 YFSETQ. With V trimmed by 0 bases and J by 3 bases, 3 bases remained unmatched. Written as DNA, the CDR3 is TGCGCCAGCAGCTTGGTGGGACTAGTGACAGATACGCAGTATTTT. Its protein is CASSLVGLVTDTQYF.